A single sample is the source of the 7 T cell receptor beta chains below, sequenced in a study of blood T cells in healthy people across ages. The second PCR ran about 6 to 11 cycles with a sample-barcoded 5' primer and J-beta primers. MiXCR, applied by TCRdb to the 5' RACE reads, yields one record per CDR3 protein. Of about 1.8 million distinct CDR3 sequences in the sample, around half are singletons; the top ten hold around 2.1%. Sequences were obtained from blood. Every receptor here comes from a woman in her forties in good health.

There are a few counts of this clonotype. This chain connects TRBV6-2 or TRBV6-3 to TRBJ2-3, with D tentatively TRBD1 (5 bases). Germline V gene lookup returns CDR1 MNHEY and CDR2 SVGEGT. V gave up 0 bases and J gave up 4 bases, with 17 bases separating them. This CDR3 is 17 amino acids long. This chain's CDR3 is CASSYSSGFGRADTQYF. The CDR3 nucleotides read TGTGCCAGCAGTTACTCGAGTGGGTTTGGCAGGGCAGATACGCAGTATTTT.

The J gene is TRBJ2-1, the V gene TRBV6-5; TRBD2 agrees at 10 bases. With V trimmed by 7 bases and J by 4 bases, 4 bases remained unmatched. Germline V CDR1 and CDR2: MNHEY, SVGAGI. CDR3 size: 14 residues. DNA for the CDR3: TGTGCCAGCACCCAGCGGGGGGGGTACAATGAGCAGTTCTTC. Protein: CASTQRGGYNEQFF.

About this clonotype itself: One junction end does not reproduce the germline sequence, and a read error may be involved. The chain uses TRBV20-1 and TRBJ2-1; 7 nucleotides line up with TRBD1. This CDR3 region has 14 residues. The germline V gene encodes CDR1 DFQATT and CDR2 SNEGSKA (reference sequence). CDR3 sequence reads: CSARDLGQYSEQFF. CDR3 bases: TGCAGTGCTAGAGATCTGGGACAGTACAGTGAGCAGTTCTTC.

This clonotype was found a few times. The chain employs TRBV9 and TRBJ2-1; D is ambiguous. Per germline, CDR1 SGDLS and CDR2 YYNGEE. The CDR3 is made up of 16 amino acids. The V end lost 2 bases, the J end lost 2 bases, and 14 bases lay between the germline ends. CDR3 region: CASSVDPGTAYNEQFF. The CDR3, as DNA: TGTGCCAGCAGCGTTGATCCAGGAACCGCCTACAATGAGCAGTTCTTC.

A word on this clonotype: A junction boundary mismatches the germline segment, possibly from a read error. This chain connects TRBV4-3 to TRBJ1-6, with 7 nucleotides matching TRBD1. From germline, CDR1 is LGHNA and CDR2 YSLEER. The CDR3 totals 15 residues. In nucleotides, the CDR3 is TGCGCCAGCAGCCAATTCGGGACAGACATTTCACCCCCCCACTTT. Translation: CASSQFGTDISPPHF.

Comments on this clonotype: An end of the junction does not agree with germline; a read error may underlie this. V and J are TRBV6-5 and TRBJ2-5, with TRBD1 matching over 9 bases. This CDR3 is built from 14 residues. The V gene's germline CDR1 is MNHEY and CDR2 SVGAGI. The CDR3 DNA follows: TGTGCCGGCAGCTACAGGGGGCTGGTCAATGAGCAGTACTTC. Protein product: CAGSYRGLVNEQYF.

J is TRBJ1-2 and V is TRBV7-9, with 7 positions matching TRBD1. J lost 5 bases, V lost 4 bases, and 7 bases had no gene match. CDR3 length: 14 residues. The germline gives CDR1 SEHNR, CDR2 FQNEAQ (reference sequence). CDR3 sequence: CASSSGQTTYGYTF. The CDR3 DNA reads as TGTGCCAGCAGCTCGGGACAGACAACATATGGCTACACCTTC.